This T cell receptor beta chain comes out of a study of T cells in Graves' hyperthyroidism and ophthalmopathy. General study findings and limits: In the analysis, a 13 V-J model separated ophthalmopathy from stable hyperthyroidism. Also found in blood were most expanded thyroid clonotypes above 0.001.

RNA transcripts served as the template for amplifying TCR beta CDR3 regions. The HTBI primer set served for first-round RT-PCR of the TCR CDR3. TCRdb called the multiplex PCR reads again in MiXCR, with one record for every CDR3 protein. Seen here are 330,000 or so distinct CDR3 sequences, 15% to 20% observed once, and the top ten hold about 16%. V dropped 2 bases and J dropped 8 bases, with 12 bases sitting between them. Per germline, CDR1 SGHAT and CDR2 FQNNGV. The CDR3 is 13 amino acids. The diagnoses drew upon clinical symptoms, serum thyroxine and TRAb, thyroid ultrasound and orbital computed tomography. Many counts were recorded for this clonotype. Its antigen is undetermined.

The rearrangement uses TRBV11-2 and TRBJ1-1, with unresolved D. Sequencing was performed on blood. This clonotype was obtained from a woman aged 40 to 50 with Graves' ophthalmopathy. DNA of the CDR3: TGTGCCAGCAGCTTACCCACCGCTCGAGAAGCTTTCTTT. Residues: CASSLPTAREAFF. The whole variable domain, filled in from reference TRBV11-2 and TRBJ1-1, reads EAGVAQSPRYKIIEKRQSVAFWCNPISGHATLYWYQQILGQGPKLLIQFQNNGVVDDSQLPKDRFSAERLKGVDSTLKIQPAKLEDSAVYLCASSLPTAREAFFGQGTRLTVV.